One T cell receptor (beta chain) is described in this entry. Its cognate antigen has yet to be identified. Base qualities are not at hand, and no much larger clone is one base apart. The data derive from a study of CD8 T cells in Susac syndrome (dated by TCRdb to the late 2010s). Notes on the research overall: The study used repertoire sequencing to test whether antigen drove CD8+ T cell activation and differentiation in Susac syndrome. Clonality of the CD8+ T cell repertoire was compared between roughly eleven healthy donors, about 14 Susac syndrome patients and 15 multiple sclerosis patients. Results the study describes overall, beyond this receptor: The number of individuals in the TCR sequencing and HLA analysis was recognized as being relatively small.

Peripheral blood CD8+ and CD4+ T cells from healthy donors, Susac syndrome patients and multiple sclerosis patients were profiled using high-throughput TCR beta sequencing. The multiple sclerosis controls were treatment-naive patients whose relapsing-remitting disease, either stable or active, fulfilled the revised McDonald criteria. Bulk CD8+ and CD4+ T cells were purified magnetically by negative isolation, whereas CD8+ TEMRA cells were enriched by FACS. Blood was drawn into EDTA tubes, processed within 24 hours, and PBMCs were isolated by density gradient centrifugation. PBMCs intended for TCR sequencing were cryopreserved in liquid nitrogen and were subsequently thawed in a 37 degrees C water bath. The sorted or isolated CD4+, CD8+ and CD8+ TEMRA cells had a purity of 90% or higher. RNA was extracted with the RNeasy kit and about 0.5 to 1 ug was reverse transcribed using random hexamers. The immunoSEQ multiplex PCR assay, which covers 54 Vbeta and 13 Jbeta segments, was used to amplify TCR beta CDR3 regions. To correct PCR amplification bias, a synthetic template baseline was used for both primer optimization and computational correction. The authors processed their data as follows. Reads were assigned to V, D and J genes according to IMGT and analyzed in immunoSEQ Analyzer, with only productive sequences retained. To calculate clonality, Shannon entropy was normalized by log2 of the number of productive unique sequences and then subtracted from one. For each patient and control, public and private clones were evaluated among the 100 most prevalent clones. A clone was defined as Susac-specific if it was absent from the healthy and MS cohorts, from over a thousand published viral clones and from other ImmuneACCESS disease sequences. TCRdb trimmed public reads at Q25 via fastp, called clones via MiXCR and kept in-frame beta chains. For every CDR3 protein sequence, its rows merge into one entry that carries the most common genes and DNA. TCRdb, not the authors, supplied the V and J calls. The sample data list hundreds of thousands of distinct CDR3 sequences, and 85% of these were observed just once. Together, the top ten hold 0.12% of the sample.

V loses 5 bases at its end and J loses 3 bases; junction bases beyond the gene matches: 6. Inclusive of the bounding cysteine and phenylalanine, the CDR3 is 14 residues long. Only CDR3 DNA remains: 42 bases, in frame from the first base. Looking up the germline V gene yields CDR1 SQVTM and CDR2 ANQGSEA. The TCR originated in a human donor with multiple sclerosis. Sequencing input: CD8+ T cells from PBMCs. The V and J segments used are TRBV29-1 and TRBJ2-3; TRBD1 fits 9 bases in the junction. The sequenced DNA: TGCAGCGTTTGGGGGACAGGGAAAACAGATACGCAGTATTTT. Protein translation: CSVWGTGKTDTQYF.